This T cell receptor (beta chain) was found in a study of T cells in Graves' hyperthyroidism and ophthalmopathy. As for the study in general: Peripheral blood specimens were obtained at initial diagnosis, prior to any treatment. Regarding the study as a whole: Classification by a 13 V-J model distinguished ophthalmopathy from stable hyperthyroidism. Median prediction lead before ophthalmopathy onset was 6.5 months with the model.

Germline CDR1 reads SGDLS; CDR2 reads YYNGEE. V lost 3 bases and J 0 bases, leaving 7 bases between the germline ends. The CDR3 runs to 13 residues. There are many counts of this clonotype. Antigen: not known. RNA transcripts yielded amplified TCR beta CDR3 regions. The TCR CDR3 first-round RT-PCR relied on the HTBI primer set. From the multiplex PCR reads, TCRdb called clonotypes with MiXCR, one entry per CDR3 protein. The sample yields about 700,000 distinct CDR3 sequences, about 15% seen once. The receptor was isolated from a woman between 18 and 29 years old with Graves' hyperthyroidism. The chain has TRBV9 and TRBJ2-7; D unresolved. The source material was blood. This CDR3 is CASSGKSSYEQYF. The CDR3 region has the DNA TGTGCCAGCAGCGGAAAAAGCTCCTACGAGCAGTACTTC.